Listed below are T cell receptor beta chains from one sample, sequenced in a study of regulatory T cells in long-lasting Graves disease. Each CDR3 protein gets one entry after TCRdb re-called the multiplex PCR reads with MiXCR. Of approximately 480,000 distinct CDR3 sequences in the sample, 15% to 20% were seen once. These data also featured in a second study, about T cells in Graves' hyperthyroidism and ophthalmopathy.

Sequencing used peripheral blood mononuclear cells (PBMCs), obtained at new diagnosis, from a patient treated with antithyroid drugs. Every receptor here comes from a man aged 35 to 55 with Graves disease. Each CDR3 is given without its conserved first and last residue.

j_call	v_call	cdr3_aa
TRBJ2-2	TRBV12-3/TRBV12-4	ASSFVGIGIRPNTGELF
TRBJ2-1	TRBV30	AWRDPVIHRQF
TRBJ2-5	TRBV29-1	SVEGSSGKTQY
TRBJ2-6	TRBV4-1	ASSQEDRRSGANVLT
TRBJ2-3	TRBV3-1	ASSHAGDTQY
TRBJ2-4	TRBV7-2	ASSHRLAVRGHLGKNIQY
TRBJ1-2	TRBV12-3/TRBV12-4	ASKADSYGYT
TRBJ2-7	TRBV5-6	ASSSRVLHYEQY
TRBJ2-6	TRBV5-1	ASSLQAVQSSGANVLT
TRBJ2-1	TRBV10-3	AISESTGTSGRAYYNEQF
TRBJ1-4	TRBV7-9	ASSFGSEGKLF
TRBJ2-5	TRBV5-6	ASSWGLTEYQETQY
TRBJ1-6	TRBV13	ASSIPGGSGVSPLH
TRBJ1-3	TRBV20-1	SATGTAGNTIY
TRBJ2-7	TRBV6-2/TRBV6-3	ASSATDRGNSYEQY
TRBJ2-3	TRBV4-2	ASSQDGSTDTQY
TRBJ2-7	TRBV2	AIRTSGSYEQY
TRBJ1-2	TRBV28	ASSSGTGSLRVYGYT
TRBJ1-5	TRBV11-2	ASSPEDQPQH
TRBJ2-7	TRBV12-3/TRBV12-4	ASSIEYEQY
TRBJ2-2	TRBV2	ASSKSGINTGELF
TRBJ1-1	TRBV3-1	ASSQPGGATEAF
TRBJ1-5	TRBV6-1	ASKVRTGEGQPQH
TRBJ2-1	TRBV24-1	ATSDFASGFYNEQF
TRBJ2-3	TRBV4-1	ASSPGTSYTNTDTQY
TRBJ2-1	TRBV28	ASSLGREQF
TRBJ2-3	TRBV5-1	ASRAWDTDTQY
TRBJ2-7	TRBV12-5	ASGSMVQGLSEQY
TRBJ2-3	TRBV20-1	SAAGGTDTQY
TRBJ2-7	TRBV10-3	AISESLDEQY
TRBJ2-5	TRBV4-2	ASSQDFGPNFGETQY
TRBJ1-4	TRBV7-9	ASSLVSGVNEKLF
TRBJ1-4	TRBV19	ASTATGTTNEKLF
TRBJ1-6	TRBV10-3	AISSFESGDVNNSPLH
TRBJ2-3	TRBV29-1	SVEWREGTDTQY
TRBJ2-1	TRBV20-1	SSASGSGDSYNEQF
TRBJ2-5	TRBV29-1	SPPQGAETQY
TRBJ2-7	TRBV2	ASKVPYEQY
TRBJ1-5	TRBV30	AWSEGGGQPQH
TRBJ1-6	TRBV28	ASSSLSYNSPLH
TRBJ1-2	TRBV10-3	AIAGGTDRHSGYT
TRBJ2-2	TRBV6-5	ASSYLGARVTGELF
.	TRBV18	ASSRLGLAGVSEQF
TRBJ1-5	TRBV12-5	ASGLSGTGGRQPQH
TRBJ2-1	TRBV3-1	ASSPGASGTTGEQF